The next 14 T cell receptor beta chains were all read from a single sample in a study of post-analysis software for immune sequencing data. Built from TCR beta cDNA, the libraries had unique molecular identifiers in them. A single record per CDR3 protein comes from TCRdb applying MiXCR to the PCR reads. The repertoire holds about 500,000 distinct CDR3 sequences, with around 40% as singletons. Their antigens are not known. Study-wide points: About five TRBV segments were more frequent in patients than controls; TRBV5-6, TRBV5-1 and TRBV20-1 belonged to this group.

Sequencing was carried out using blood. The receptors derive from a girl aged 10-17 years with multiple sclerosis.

The CDR3 bases are TGTGCCAGCAGCTTGGTCGGGAGACCTGAAGCTTTCTTT. Protein: CASSLVGRPEAFF. This chain links TRBV7-8 with TRBJ1-1; D remains unclear. The CDR3 consists of 13 residues. The ends were cut back, 3 bases at V and 6 bases at J, with 11 bases in the middle. Germline CDR1 is SGHVS and CDR2 is FQNEAQ.

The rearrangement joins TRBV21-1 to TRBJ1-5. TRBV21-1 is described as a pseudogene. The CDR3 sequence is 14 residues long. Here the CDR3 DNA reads TGTGCCGGCCCATCAATACCTAGCAATCAGCCCCAGCATTTT. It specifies CAGPSIPSNQPQHF.

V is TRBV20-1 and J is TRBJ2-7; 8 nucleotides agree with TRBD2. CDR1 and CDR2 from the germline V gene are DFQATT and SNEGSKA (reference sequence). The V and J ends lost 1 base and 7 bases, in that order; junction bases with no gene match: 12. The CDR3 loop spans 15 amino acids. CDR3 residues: CSARVPGLGVGEQYF. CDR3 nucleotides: TGCAGTGCTAGAGTACCGGGACTAGGGGTCGGAGAGCAGTACTTC.

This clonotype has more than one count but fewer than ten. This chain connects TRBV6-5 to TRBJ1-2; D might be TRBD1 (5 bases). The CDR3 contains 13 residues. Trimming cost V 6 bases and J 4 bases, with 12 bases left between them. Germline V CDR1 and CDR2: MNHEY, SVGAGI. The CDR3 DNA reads TGTGCCAGCAGACGGAACAGGATCTATGGCTACACCTTC. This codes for CASRRNRIYGYTF.

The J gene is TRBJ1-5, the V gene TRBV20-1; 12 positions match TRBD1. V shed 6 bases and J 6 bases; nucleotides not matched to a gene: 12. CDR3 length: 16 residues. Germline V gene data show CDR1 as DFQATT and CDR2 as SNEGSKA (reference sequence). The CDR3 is CSAYLGQGALSQPQHF. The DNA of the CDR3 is TGCAGTGCGTATTTGGGACAGGGGGCGCTTAGTCAGCCCCAGCATTTT.

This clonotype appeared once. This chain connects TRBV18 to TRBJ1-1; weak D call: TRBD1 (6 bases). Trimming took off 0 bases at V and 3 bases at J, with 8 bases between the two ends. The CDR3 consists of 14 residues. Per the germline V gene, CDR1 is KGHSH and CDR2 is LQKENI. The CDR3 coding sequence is TGTGCCAGCTCACCACCTTCAGGGGACACTGAAGCTTTCTTT. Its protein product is CASSPPSGDTEAFF.

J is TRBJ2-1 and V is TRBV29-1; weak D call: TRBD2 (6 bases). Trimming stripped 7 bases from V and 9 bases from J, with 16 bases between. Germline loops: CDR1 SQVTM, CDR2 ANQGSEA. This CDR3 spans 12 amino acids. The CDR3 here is CSATRSDFEQFF. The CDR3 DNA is TGCAGCGCGACTAGATCGGATTTTGAGCAGTTCTTC.

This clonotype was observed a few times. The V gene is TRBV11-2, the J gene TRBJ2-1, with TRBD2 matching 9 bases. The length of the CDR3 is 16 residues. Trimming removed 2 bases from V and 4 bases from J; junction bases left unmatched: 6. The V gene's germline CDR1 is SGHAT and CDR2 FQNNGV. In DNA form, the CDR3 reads TGTGCCAGCAGCTTATGGGGTAGCGGGAGTTACAATGAGCAGTTCTTC. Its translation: CASSLWGSGSYNEQFF.

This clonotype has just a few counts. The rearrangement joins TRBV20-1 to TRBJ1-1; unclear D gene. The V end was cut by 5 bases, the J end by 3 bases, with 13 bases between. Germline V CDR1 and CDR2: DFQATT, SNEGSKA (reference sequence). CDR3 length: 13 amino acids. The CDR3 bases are TGCAGTGCTTATTCTACCCGGGACACTGAAGCTTTCTTT. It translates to CSAYSTRDTEAFF.

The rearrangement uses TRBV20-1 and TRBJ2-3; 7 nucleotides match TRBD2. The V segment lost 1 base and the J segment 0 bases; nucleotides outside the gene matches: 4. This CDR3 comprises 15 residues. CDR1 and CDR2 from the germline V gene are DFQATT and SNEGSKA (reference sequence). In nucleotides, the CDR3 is TGCAGTGCTAGAGTACAGCGGGGCAGCACAGATACGCAGTATTTT. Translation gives CSARVQRGSTDTQYF.

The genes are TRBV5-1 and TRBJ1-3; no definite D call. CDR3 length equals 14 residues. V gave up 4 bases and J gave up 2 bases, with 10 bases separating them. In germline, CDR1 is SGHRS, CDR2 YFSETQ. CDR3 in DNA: TGCGCCAGCAGCCCGACGGAGCCTGGAAACACCATATATTTT. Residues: CASSPTEPGNTIYF.

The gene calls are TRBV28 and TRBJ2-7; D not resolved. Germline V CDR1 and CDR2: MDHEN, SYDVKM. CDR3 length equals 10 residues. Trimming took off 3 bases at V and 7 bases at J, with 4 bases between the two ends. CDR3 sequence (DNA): TGTGCCAGCAGTTTCCAGGAGCAGTACTTC. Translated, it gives CASSFQEQYF.

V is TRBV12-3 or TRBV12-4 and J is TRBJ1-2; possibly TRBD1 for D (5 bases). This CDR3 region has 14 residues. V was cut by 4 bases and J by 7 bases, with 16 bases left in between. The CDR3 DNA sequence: TGTGCCAGCAGTTCCGGGACGAAAAAAAGTGGCTACACCTTC. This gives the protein CASSSGTKKSGYTF.

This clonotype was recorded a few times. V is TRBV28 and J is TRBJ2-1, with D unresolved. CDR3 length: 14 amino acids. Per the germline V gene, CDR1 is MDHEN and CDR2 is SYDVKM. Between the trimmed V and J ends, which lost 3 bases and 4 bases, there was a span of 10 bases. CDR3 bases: TGTGCCAGCAGTTTCCCCGAGACGTACAATGAGCAGTTCTTC. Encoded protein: CASSFPETYNEQFF.